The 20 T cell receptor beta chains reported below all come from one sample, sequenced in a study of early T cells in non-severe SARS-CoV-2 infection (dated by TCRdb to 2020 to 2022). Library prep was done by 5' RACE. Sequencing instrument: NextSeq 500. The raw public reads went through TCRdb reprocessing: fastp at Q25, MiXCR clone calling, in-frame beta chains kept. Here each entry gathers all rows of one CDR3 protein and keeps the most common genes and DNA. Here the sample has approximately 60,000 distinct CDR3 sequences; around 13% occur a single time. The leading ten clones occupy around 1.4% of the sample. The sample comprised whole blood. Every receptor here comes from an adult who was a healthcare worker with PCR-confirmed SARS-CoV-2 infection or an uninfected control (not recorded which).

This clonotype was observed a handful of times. The CDR3 nucleotides read TGTGCTAGTGGTTGGGACAGGCTAGGCAAAAACATTCAGTACTTC. This gives the protein CASGWDRLGKNIQYF. The chain carries TRBV12-5 and TRBJ2-4; 8 bases are a match to TRBD1. Losses at the gene ends were 4 bases for V and 3 bases for J; bases not matched to a gene: 5. The length of the CDR3 is 15 residues. Germline CDR1 is LGHNT and CDR2 is FRNRAP.

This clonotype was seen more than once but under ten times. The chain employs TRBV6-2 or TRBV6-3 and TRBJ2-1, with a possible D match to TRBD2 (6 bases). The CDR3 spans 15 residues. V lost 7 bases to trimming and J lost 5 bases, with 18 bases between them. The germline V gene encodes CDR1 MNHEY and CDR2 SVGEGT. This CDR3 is CASTHGTRNNNEQFF. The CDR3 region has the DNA TGTGCCAGCACCCATGGGACTCGGAATAACAATGAGCAGTTCTTC.

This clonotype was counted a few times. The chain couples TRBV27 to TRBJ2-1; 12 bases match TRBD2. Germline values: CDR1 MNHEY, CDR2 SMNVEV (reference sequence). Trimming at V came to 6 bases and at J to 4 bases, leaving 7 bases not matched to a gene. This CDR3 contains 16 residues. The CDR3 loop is CASRLLLAGGYNEQFF. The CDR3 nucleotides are TGTGCCAGCAGACTCCTACTAGCGGGGGGTTACAATGAGCAGTTCTTC.

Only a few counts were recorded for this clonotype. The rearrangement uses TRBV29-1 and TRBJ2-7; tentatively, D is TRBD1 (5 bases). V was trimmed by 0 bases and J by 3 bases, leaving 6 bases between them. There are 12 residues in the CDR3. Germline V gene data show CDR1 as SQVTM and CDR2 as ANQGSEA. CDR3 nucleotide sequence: TGCAGCGTTGAAGATGACAGCTACGAGCAGTACTTC. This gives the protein CSVEDDSYEQYF.

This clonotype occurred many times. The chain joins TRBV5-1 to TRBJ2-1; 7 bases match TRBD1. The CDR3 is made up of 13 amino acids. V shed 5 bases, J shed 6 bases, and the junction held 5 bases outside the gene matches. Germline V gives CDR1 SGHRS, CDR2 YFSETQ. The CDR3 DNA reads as TGCGCCAGCAGTTTTGGACAGGTCAATGAGCAGTTCTTC. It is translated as CASSFGQVNEQFF.

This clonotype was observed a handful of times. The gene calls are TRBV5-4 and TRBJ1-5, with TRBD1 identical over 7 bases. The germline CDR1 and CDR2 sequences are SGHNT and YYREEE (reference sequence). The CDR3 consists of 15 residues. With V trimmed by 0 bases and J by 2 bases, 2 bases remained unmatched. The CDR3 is CASSLAGTGNQPQHF. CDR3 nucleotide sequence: TGTGCCAGCAGCTTGGCCGGGACAGGCAATCAGCCCCAGCATTTT.

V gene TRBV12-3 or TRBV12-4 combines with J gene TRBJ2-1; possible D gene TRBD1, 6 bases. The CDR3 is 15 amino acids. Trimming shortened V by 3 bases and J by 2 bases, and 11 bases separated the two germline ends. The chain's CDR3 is CASSLGATTYNEQFF. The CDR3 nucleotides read TGTGCCAGCAGTTTGGGGGCCACTACCTACAATGAGCAGTTCTTC.

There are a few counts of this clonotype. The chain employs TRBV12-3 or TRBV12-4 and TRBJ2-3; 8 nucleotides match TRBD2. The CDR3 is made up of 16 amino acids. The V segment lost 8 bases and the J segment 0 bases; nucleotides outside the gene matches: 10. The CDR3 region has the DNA TGTGCCAGCGCCGACATCCGGGGGGGCAGCACAGATACGCAGTATTTT. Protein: CASADIRGGSTDTQYF.

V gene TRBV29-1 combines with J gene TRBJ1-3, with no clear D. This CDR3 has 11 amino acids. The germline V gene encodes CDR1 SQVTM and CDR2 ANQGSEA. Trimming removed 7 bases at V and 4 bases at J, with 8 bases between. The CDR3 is CSADLGNTIYF. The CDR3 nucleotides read TGCAGCGCGGACTTGGGAAACACCATATATTTT.

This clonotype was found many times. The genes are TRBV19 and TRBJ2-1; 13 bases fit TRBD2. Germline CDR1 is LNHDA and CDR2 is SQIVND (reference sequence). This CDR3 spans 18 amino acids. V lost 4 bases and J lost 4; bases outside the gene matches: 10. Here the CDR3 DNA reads TGTGCCAGTAGTACCAGACTAGCGGGGGGTGTAATGTACAATGAGCAGTTCTTC. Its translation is CASSTRLAGGVMYNEQFF.

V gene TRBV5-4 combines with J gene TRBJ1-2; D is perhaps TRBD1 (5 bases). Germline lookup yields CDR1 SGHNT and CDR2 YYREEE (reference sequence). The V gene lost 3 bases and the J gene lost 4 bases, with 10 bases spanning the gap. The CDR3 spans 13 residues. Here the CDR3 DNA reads TGTGCCAGCAGCTGGGGGACGGGCTATGGCTACACCTTC. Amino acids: CASSWGTGYGYTF.

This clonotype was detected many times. CDR3 bases: TGCAGTGCTAGAGCCCGACTAGCGGGGGGGCCGCGTGCGCTGGATACGCAGTATTTT. This gives the protein CSARARLAGGPRALDTQYF. This chain links TRBV20-1 with TRBJ2-3, with 14 bases lining up with TRBD2. Germline V gives CDR1 DFQATT, CDR2 SNEGSKA (reference sequence). This CDR3 has 19 amino acids. Losses at the gene ends were 1 base for V and 6 bases for J; bases not matched to a gene: 15.

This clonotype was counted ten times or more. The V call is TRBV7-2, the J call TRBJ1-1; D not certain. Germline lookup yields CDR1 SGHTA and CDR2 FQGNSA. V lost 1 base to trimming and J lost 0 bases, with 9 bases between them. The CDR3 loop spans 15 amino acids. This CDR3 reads CASSLEPGMNTEAFF. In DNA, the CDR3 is TGTGCCAGCAGCTTAGAACCGGGGATGAACACTGAAGCTTTCTTT.

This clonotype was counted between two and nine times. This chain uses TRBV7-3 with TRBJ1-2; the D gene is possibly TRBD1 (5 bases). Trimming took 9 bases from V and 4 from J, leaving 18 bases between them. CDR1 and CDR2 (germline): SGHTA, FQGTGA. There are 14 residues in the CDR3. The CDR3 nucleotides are TGTGCCAGTAAGCCCCTCGGGACCTCCTATGGCTACACCTTC. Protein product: CASKPLGTSYGYTF.

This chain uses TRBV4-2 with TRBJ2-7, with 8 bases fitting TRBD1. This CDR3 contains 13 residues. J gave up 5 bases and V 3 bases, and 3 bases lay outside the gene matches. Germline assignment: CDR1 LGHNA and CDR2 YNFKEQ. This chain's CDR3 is CASSHRQGHEQYF. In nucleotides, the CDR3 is TGTGCCAGCAGCCATCGACAGGGGCACGAGCAGTACTTC.

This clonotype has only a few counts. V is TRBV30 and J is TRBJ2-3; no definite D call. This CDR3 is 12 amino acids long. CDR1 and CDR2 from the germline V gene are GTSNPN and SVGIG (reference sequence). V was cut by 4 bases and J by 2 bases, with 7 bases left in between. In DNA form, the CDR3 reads TGTGCCTGGACTGGGTCCACAGATACGCAGTATTTT. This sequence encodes CAWTGSTDTQYF.

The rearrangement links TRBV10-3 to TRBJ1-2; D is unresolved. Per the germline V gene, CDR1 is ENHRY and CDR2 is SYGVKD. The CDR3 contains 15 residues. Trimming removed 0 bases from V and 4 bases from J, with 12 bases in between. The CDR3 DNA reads TGTGCCATCAGTGAGTCGATAGGGCAGATCTATGGCTACACCTTC. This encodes CAISESIGQIYGYTF.

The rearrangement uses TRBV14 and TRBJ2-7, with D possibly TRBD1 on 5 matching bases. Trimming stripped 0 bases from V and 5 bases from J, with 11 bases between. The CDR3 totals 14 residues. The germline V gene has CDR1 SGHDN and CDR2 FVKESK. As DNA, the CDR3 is TGTGCCAGCAGCCAAGAGGCAGGGCCCCACGAGCAGTACTTC. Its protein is CASSQEAGPHEQYF.

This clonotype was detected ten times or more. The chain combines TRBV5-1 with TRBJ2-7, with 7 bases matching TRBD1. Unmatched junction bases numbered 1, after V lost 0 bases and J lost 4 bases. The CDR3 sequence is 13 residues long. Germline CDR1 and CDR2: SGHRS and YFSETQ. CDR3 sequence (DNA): TGCGCCAGCAGCTTGGCCAGGGGGTACGAGCAGTACTTC. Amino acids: CASSLARGYEQYF. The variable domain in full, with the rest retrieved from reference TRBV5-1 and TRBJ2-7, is KAGVTQTPRYLIKTRGQQVTLSCSPISGHRSVSWYQQTPGQGLQFLFEYFSETQRNKGNFPGRFSGRQFSNSRSEMNVSTLELGDSALYLCASSLARGYEQYFGPGTRLTVT.

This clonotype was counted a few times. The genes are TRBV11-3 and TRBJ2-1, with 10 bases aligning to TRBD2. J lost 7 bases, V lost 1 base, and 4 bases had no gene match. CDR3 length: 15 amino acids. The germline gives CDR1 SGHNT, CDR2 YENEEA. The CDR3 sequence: CASSLGGLAENEQFF. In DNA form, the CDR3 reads TGTGCCAGCAGCTTAGGAGGACTAGCGGAGAATGAGCAGTTCTTC.